Detailed here is one TCR beta chain. Baseline, cycle 4 day 1, and cycle 7 day 1 were the blood sampling points. This sample was taken from a study of OX40 agonist ivuxolimab in advanced cancers. Study overall: The dose-escalation cohort was approximately 85% male, with a mean age of around 60 years, ranging roughly 20 to 90.

Using immunoSEQ multiplex PCR, the repertoire was profiled, and TCRdb retains in-frame clones only, with some absent. The sample comprises approximately 60,000 clones, around 89% of which are singletons, and roughly 13% rests with the top ten. The length of the CDR3 is 13 residues. The germline V gene has CDR1 LGHNA and CDR2 YNFKEQ. Between the trimmed V and J ends, which lost 8 bases and 8 bases, there was a span of 16 bases. Sequencing used CD4+ or CD8+ T cells sorted from blood, obtained in a trial of the OX40 agonist ivuxolimab. V gene TRBV4-2 combines with J gene TRBJ2-1, with D perhaps TRBD1 or TRBD2 (6 bases each). The TCR originated in an adult with an advanced solid tumor such as melanoma, head and neck, liver or kidney cancer. CDR3 nucleotide sequence: TGTGCCAGCTCCTGGGGGGCTAGTGATGAGCAGTTCTTC. Its protein product is CASSWGASDEQFF.